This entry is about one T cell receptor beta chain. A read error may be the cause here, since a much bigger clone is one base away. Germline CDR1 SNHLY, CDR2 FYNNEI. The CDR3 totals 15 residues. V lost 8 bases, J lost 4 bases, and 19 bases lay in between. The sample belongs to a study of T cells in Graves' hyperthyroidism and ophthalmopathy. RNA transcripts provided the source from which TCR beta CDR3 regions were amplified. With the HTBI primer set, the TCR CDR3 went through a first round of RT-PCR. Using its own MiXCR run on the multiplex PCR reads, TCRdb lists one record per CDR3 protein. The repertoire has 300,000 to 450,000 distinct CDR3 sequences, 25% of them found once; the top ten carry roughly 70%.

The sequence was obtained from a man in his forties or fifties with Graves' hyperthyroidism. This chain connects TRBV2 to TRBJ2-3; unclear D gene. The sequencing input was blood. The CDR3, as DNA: TGTGCCAGCGATGGGATAGCCTCGTCCCCAGATACGCAGTATTTT. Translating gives CASDGIASSPDTQYF.